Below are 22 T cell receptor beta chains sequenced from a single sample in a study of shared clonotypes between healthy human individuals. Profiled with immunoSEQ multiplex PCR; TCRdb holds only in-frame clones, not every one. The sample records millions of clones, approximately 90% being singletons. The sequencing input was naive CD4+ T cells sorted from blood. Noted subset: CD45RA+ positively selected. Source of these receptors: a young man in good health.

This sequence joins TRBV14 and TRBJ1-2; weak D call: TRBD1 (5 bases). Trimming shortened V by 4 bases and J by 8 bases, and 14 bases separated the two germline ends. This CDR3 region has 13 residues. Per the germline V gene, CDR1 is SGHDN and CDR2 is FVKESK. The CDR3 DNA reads TGTGCCAGCAGCCCAGACAGAGTCTGGGGCTACACCTTC. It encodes CASSPDRVWGYTF.

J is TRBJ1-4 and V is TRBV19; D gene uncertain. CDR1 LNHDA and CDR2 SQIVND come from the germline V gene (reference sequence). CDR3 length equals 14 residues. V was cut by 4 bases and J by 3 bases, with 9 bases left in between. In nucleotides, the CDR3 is TGTGCCAGTAGTACCTCCGTCCCTAATGAAAAACTGTTTTTT. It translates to CASSTSVPNEKLFF.

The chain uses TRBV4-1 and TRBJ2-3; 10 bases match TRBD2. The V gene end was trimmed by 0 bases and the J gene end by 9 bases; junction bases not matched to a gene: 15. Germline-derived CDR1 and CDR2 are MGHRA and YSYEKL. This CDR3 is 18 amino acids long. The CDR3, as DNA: TGCGCCAGCAGCCAAGAGAGAGCGGGAGGGCCGGGAAGTGGGACGCAGTATTTT. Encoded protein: CASSQERAGGPGSGTQYF.

The CDR3 DNA reads as TGTGCCAGCAGCCCCTCCGGGGAGGGGTTAGAGACCCAGTACTTC. Translating it yields CASSPSGEGLETQYF. The chain joins TRBV7-3 to TRBJ2-5, with TRBD2 matching 7 bases. V shed 5 bases, J shed 4 bases, and the junction held 10 bases outside the gene matches. The CDR3 has 15 residues. Germline V gene lookup returns CDR1 SGHTA and CDR2 FQGTGA.

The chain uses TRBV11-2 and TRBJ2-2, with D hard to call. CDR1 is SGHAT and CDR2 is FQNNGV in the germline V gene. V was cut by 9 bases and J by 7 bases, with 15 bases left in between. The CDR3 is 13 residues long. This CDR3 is CASSRAWRGELFF. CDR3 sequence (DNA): TGTGCCAGTAGCCGGGCTTGGCGCGGGGAGCTGTTTTTT.

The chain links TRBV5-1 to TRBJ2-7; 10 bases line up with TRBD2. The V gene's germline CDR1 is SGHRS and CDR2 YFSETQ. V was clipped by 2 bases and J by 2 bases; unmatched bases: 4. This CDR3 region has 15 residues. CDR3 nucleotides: TGCGCCAGCAGCTTCCATAGCGGGGGGACCTACGAGCAGTACTTC. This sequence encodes CASSFHSGGTYEQYF.

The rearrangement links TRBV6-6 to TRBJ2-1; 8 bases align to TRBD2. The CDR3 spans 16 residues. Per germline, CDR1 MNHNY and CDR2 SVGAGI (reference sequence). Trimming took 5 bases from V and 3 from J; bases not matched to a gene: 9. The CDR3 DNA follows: TGTGCCAGCAGTCCACTACCGGGACTAGTCTACAATGAGCAGTTCTTC. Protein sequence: CASSPLPGLVYNEQFF.

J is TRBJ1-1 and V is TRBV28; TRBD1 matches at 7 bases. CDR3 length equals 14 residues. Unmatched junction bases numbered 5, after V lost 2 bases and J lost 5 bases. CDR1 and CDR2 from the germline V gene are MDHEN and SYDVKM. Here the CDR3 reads CASSLPGGWTEAFF. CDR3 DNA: TGTGCCAGCAGTTTACCAGGGGGTTGGACTGAAGCTTTCTTT.

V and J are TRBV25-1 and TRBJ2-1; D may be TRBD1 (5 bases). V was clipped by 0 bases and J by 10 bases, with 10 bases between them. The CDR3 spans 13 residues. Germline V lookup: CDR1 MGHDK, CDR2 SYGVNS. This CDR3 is CASSEYQGWEQFF. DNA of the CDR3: TGTGCCAGCAGTGAATATCAGGGCTGGGAGCAGTTCTTC.

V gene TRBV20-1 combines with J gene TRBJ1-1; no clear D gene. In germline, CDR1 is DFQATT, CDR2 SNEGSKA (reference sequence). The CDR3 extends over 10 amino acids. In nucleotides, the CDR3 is TGCAGCCCTGGGCCCACTGAAGCTTTCTTT. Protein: CSPGPTEAFF.

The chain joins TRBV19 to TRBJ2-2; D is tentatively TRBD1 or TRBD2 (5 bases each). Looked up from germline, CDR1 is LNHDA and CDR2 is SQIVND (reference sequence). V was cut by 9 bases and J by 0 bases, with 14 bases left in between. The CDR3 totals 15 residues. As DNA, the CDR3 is TGTGCCAGCAGGGACCGGCAACCGAACACCGGGGAGCTGTTTTTT. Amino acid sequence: CASRDRQPNTGELFF.

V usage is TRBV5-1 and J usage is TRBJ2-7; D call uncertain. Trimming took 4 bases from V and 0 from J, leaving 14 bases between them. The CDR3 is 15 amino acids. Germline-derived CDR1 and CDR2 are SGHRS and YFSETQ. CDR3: CASSPGGRDSYEQYF. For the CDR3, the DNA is TGCGCCAGCAGCCCCGGTGGAAGGGACTCCTACGAGCAGTACTTC.

The CDR3 spells CASSSRRGWQETQYF. CDR3 nucleotide sequence: TGTGCCAGCAGCTCCAGGCGGGGGTGGCAAGAGACCCAGTACTTC. The chain employs TRBV7-8 and TRBJ2-5, with 7 nucleotides matching TRBD2. Germline CDR1 reads SGHVS; CDR2 reads FQNEAQ. The length of the CDR3 is 15 residues. V gave up 4 bases and J gave up 2 bases; unmatched junction bases: 7.

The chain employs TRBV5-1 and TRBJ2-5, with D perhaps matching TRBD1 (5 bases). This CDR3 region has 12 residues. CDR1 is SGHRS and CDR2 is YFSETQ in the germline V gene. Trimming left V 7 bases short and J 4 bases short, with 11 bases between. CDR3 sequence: CASQGWSETQYF. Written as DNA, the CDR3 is TGCGCCAGCCAGGGTTGGTCAGAGACCCAGTACTTC.

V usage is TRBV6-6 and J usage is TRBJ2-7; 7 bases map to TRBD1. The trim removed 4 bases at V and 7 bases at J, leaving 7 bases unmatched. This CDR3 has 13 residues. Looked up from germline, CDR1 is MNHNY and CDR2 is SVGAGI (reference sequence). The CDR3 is CASSLTGQGEQYF. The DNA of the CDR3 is TGTGCCAGCAGTTTGACAGGGCAAGGGGAGCAGTACTTC.

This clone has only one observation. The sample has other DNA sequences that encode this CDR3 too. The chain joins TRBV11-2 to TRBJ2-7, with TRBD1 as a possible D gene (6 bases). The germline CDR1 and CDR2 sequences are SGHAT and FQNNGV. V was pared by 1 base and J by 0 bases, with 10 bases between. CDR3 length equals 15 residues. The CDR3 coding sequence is TGTGCCAGCAGCTTAGTCAGGGGAAGCTCCTACGAGCAGTACTTC. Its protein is CASSLVRGSSYEQYF.

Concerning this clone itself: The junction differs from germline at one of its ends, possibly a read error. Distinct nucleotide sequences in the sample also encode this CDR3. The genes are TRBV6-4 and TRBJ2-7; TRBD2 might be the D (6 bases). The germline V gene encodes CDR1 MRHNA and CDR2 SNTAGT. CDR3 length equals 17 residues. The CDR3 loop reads CASSDSSGRLALHEQYF. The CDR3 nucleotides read TGTGCCAGCAGTGACTCTTCAGGGCGGCTAGCGCTACACGAACAGTACTTC.

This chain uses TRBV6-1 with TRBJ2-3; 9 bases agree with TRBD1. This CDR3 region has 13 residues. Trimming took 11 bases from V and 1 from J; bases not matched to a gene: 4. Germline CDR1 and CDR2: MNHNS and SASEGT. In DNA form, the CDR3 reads TGTGCCGCACGGGACAGGGGCACAGATACGCAGTATTTT. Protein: CAARDRGTDTQYF.

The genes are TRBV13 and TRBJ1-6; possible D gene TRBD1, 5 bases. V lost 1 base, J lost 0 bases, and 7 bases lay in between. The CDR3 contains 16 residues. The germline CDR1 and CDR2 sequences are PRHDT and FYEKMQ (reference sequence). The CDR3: CASSLDDSSYNSPLHF. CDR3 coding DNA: TGTGCCAGCAGCTTAGATGACAGCTCCTATAATTCACCCCTCCACTTT.

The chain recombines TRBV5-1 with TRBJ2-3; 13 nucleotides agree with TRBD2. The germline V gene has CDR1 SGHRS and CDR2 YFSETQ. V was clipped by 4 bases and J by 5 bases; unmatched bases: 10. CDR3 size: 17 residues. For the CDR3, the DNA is TGCGCCAGCAGCCCGGGGACTAGCGGGACGGGACGAGATACGCAGTATTTT. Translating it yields CASSPGTSGTGRDTQYF.

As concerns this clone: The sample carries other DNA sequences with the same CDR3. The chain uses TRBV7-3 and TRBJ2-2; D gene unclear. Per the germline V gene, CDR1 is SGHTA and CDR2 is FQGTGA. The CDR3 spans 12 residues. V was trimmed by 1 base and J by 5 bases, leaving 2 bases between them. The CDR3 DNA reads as TGTGCCAGCAGCTTAAGGACCGGGGAGCTGTTTTTT. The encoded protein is CASSLRTGELFF.

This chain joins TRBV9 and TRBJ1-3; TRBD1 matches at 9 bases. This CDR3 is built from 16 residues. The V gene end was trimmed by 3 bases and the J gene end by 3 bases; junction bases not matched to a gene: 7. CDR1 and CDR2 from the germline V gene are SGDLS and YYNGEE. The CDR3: CASSAQGAGGGNTIYF. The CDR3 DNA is TGTGCCAGCAGCGCACAGGGGGCCGGAGGTGGAAACACCATATATTTT.